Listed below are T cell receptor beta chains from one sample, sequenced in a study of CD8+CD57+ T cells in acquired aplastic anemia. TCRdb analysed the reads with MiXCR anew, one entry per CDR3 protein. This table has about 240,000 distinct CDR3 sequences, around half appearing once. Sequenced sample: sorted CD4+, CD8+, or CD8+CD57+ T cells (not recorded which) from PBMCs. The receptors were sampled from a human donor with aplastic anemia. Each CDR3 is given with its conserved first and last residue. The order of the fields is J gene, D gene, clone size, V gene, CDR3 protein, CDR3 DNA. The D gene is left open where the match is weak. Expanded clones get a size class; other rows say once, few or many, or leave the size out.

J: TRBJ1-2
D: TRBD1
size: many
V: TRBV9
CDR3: CASSAPGQANYGYTF
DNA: TGTGCCAGCAGCGCCCCTGGACAGGCTAACTATGGCTACACCTTC

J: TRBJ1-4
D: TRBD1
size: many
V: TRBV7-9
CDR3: CASSSTGETNEKLFF
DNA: TGTGCCAGCAGCTCCACAGGGGAGACTAATGAAAAACTGTTTTTT

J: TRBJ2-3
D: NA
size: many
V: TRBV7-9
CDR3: CASSFEGRIDTQYF
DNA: TGTGCCAGCAGCTTTGAAGGCAGAATAGATACGCAGTATTTT

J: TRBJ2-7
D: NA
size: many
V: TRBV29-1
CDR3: CSVERPPKEQYF
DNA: TGCAGCGTTGAACGTCCCCCGAAGGAGCAGTACTTC

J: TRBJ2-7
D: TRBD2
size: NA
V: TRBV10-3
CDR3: CAISWTSGTAYEQYF
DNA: TGTGCCATCAGTTGGACTAGCGGGACAGCCTACGAGCAGTACTTC

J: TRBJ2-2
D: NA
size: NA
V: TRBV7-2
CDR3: CASRVGGGNTGELFF
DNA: TGTGCCAGCAGGGTCGGTGGGGGAAACACCGGGGAGCTGTTTTTT

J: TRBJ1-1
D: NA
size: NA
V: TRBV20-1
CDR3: CSAFFGGRLSGTEAFF
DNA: TGCAGTGCCTTCTTCGGCGGTAGACTGTCGGGGACTGAAGCTTTCTTT

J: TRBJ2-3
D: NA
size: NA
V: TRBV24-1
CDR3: CATSDPKQGPDTQYF
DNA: TGTGCCACCAGTGATCCAAAACAGGGTCCGGATACGCAGTATTTT

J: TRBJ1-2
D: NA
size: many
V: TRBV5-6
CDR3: CASSFPGGGDGYTF
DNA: TGTGCCAGCAGCTTTCCTGGTGGGGGTGATGGCTACACCTTC

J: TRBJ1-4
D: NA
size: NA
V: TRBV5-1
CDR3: CASSLNARATNEKLFF
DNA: TGCGCCAGCAGCTTGAATGCCCGTGCAACTAATGAAAAACTGTTTTTT

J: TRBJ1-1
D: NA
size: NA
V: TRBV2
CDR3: CASVSGIESFF
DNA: TGTGCCAGCGTATCGGGTATTGAGTCTTTCTTT

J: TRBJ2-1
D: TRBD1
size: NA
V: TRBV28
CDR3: CASSPTGGIYNEQFF
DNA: TGTGCCAGCAGCCCTACAGGGGGCATCTACAATGAGCAGTTCTTC

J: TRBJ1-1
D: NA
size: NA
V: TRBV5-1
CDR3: CASSLGVDYTEAFF
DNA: TGCGCCAGCAGCTTGGGAGTAGACTACACTGAAGCTTTCTTT

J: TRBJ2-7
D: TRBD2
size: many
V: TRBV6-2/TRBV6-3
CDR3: CASSPGGGYEQYF
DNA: TGTGCCAGCAGTCCCGGCGGGGGCTACGAGCAGTACTTC

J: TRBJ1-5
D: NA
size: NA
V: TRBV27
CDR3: CASSLGPYGNQPQHF
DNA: TGTGCCAGCAGTTTAGGGCCTTATGGCAATCAGCCCCAGCATTTT

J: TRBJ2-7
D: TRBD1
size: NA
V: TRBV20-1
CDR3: CSAAPVGTGMHEQYF
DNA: TGCAGTGCCGCCCCGGTGGGGACAGGGATGCACGAGCAGTACTTC

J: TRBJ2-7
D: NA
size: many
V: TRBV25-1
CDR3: CASRNNEGSPEQYF
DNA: TGTGCCAGCAGGAATAATGAGGGGTCTCCCGAGCAGTACTTC

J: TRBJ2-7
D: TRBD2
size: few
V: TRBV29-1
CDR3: CSVHGLASPYEQYF
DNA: TGCAGCGTACATGGACTAGCGTCCCCCTACGAGCAGTACTTC

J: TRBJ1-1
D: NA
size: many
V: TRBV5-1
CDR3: CASSPKVGDAEAFF
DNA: TGCGCCAGCAGCCCCAAAGTAGGGGACGCTGAAGCTTTCTTT

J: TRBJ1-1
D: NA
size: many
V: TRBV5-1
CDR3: CASSPEQGANTEAFF
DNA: TGCGCCAGCAGCCCCGAACAGGGAGCGAACACTGAAGCTTTCTTT

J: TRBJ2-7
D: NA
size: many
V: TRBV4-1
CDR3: CASSQGLVNEQYF
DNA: TGCGCCAGCAGCCAAGGACTAGTAAACGAGCAGTACTTC

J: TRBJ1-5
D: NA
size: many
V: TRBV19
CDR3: CASSISFRANQPQHF
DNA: TGTGCCAGTAGTATTTCTTTCAGGGCGAATCAGCCCCAGCATTTT

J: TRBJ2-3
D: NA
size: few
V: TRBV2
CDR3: CASALADTQYF
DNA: TGTGCCAGCGCACTAGCAGATACGCAGTATTTT

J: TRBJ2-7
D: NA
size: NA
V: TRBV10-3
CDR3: CAISKGQEQYF
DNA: TGTGCCATCAGTAAAGGACAGGAGCAGTACTTC

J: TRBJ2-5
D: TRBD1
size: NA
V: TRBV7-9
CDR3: CASSSPGQERETQYF
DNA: TGTGCCAGCAGCTCTCCGGGACAGGAGAGGGAGACCCAGTACTTC

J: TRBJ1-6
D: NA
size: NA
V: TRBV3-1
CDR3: CASSQEPASEGDGSPLHF
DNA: TGTGCCAGCAGCCAAGAGCCAGCCAGTGAGGGGGATGGTTCACCCCTCCACTTT

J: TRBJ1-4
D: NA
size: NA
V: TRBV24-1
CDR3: CATSDGTPFDGEKLFF
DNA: TGTGCCACCAGTGACGGGACACCTTTTGACGGTGAAAAACTGTTTTTT

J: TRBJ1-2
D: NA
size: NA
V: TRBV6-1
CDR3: CASSHQGSDYGYTF
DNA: TGTGCCAGCAGCCATCAGGGGTCCGACTATGGCTACACCTTC

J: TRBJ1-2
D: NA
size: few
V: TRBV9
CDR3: CASRDKQNYGYTF
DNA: TGTGCCAGCCGGGACAAGCAAAACTATGGCTACACCTTC

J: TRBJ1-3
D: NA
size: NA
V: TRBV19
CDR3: CASTLGGGNTIYF
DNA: TGTGCCAGTACGCTCGGAGGCGGAAACACCATATATTTT

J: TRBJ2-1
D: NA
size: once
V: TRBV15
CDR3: CATRDTFHNEQFF
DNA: TGTGCCACCCGGGACACCTTCCACAATGAGCAGTTCTTC

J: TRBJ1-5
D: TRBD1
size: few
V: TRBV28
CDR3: CASSVDRANQPQHF
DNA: TGTGCCAGCAGCGTGGACAGGGCGAATCAGCCCCAGCATTTT

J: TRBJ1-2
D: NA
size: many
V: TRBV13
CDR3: CASSLFGGLGYTF
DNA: TGTGCCAGCAGCTTATTCGGGGGCCTTGGCTACACCTTC

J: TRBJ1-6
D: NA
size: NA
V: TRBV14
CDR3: CASSPGGEGPAETLHF
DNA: TGTGCCAGCAGCCCAGGCGGAGAGGGGCCGGCTGAGACCCTCCACTTT

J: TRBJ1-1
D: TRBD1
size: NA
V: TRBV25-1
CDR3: CAWSIRQGGTEAFF
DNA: TGTGCCTGGAGTATTAGACAGGGTGGCACTGAAGCTTTCTTT

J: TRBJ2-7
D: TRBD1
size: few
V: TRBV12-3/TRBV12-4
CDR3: CASRHRGYEQYF
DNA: TGTGCCAGCAGGCACAGGGGCTACGAGCAGTACTTC

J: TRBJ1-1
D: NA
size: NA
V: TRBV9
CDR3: CASSVGEVRTEAFF
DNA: TGTGCCAGCAGCGTAGGAGAGGTGAGGACTGAAGCTTTCTTT

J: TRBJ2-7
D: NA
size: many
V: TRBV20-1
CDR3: CSARGRLNSYEQYF
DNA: TGCAGTGCTAGAGGAAGGCTTAACTCCTACGAGCAGTACTTC

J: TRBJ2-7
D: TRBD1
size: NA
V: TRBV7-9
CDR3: CASTMRQGVYEQYF
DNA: TGTGCCAGTACTATGCGACAGGGGGTCTACGAGCAGTACTTC

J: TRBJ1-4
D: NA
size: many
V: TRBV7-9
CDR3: CASSSTDSSREKLFF
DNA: TGTGCCAGCAGCTCCACTGACAGTTCCCGGGAAAAACTGTTTTTT

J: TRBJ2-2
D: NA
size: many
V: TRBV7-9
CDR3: CASSSEGPNTGELFF
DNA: TGTGCCAGCAGCTCGGAGGGCCCAAACACCGGGGAGCTGTTTTTT

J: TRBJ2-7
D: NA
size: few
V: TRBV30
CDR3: CAIIYGGEQYF
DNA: TGTGCCATAATCTACGGGGGTGAGCAGTACTTC

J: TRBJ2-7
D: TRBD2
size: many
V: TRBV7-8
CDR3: CASSSWTSGGRNSYEQYF
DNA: TGTGCCAGCAGCTCCTGGACTAGCGGGGGACGCAATTCCTACGAGCAGTACTTC

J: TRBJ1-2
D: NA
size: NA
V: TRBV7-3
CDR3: CASRGGREVYTF
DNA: TGTGCCAGCAGGGGAGGGCGGGAGGTCTACACCTTC

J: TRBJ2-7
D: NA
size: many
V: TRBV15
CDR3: CATSSSRDTPSYEQYF
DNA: TGTGCCACCAGTTCCTCCCGGGACACGCCGTCCTACGAGCAGTACTTC

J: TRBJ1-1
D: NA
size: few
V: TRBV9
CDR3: CASSSRGDIRDFGTDAFF
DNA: TGCGCCAGCAGCTCCCGGGGGGACATCCGGGACTTTGGCACTGATGCTTTCTTT

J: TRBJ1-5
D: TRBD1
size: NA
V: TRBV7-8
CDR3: CASSLAGTGLQPQHF
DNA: TGTGCCAGCAGCTTAGCGGGGACAGGACTTCAGCCCCAGCATTTT

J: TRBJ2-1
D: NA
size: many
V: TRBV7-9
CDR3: CASSLAEDSYNEQFF
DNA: TGTGCCAGCAGCTTAGCGGAAGACAGCTACAATGAGCAGTTCTTC

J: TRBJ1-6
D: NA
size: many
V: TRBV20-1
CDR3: CSARDTTGRSYNSPLHF
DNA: TGCAGTGCTAGAGATACCACAGGGCGCTCCTATAATTCACCCCTCCACTTT

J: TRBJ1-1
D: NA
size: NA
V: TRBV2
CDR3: CAIHLGLDTEAFF
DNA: TGTGCCATTCACCTGGGGTTGGACACTGAAGCTTTCTTT

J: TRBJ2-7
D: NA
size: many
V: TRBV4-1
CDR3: CASSPYPGYRNEQYF
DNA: TGCGCCAGCAGCCCCTACCCAGGGTATCGGAACGAGCAGTACTTC

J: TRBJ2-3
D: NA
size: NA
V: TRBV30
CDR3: CAWSAFNPDTQYF
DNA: TGTGCCTGGAGTGCCTTTAACCCAGATACGCAGTATTTT

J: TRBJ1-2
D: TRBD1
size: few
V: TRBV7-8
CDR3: CASSAQGAVNYGYTF
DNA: TGTGCCAGCAGCGCACAGGGGGCGGTCAACTATGGCTACACCTTC

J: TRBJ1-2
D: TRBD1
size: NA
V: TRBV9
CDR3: CASSPTGTGYGYTF
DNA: TGTGCCAGCAGCCCAACCGGGACAGGCTATGGCTACACCTTC

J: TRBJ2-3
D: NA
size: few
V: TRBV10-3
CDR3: CATLAGESDTQYF
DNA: TGTGCCACCCTTGCCGGGGAGTCAGATACGCAGTATTTT

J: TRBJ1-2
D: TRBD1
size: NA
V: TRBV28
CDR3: CASSTKTGAGYTF
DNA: TGTGCCAGCAGTACCAAGACAGGGGCCGGCTACACCTTC

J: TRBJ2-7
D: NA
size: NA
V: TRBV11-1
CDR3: CASSLASVSYEAYF
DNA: TGTGCCAGCAGCTTAGCTAGTGTGTCCTACGAGGCGTACTTC

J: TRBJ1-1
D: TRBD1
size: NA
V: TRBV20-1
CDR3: CSATGTENTEAFF
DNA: TGCAGTGCAACCGGGACAGAGAACACTGAAGCTTTCTTT

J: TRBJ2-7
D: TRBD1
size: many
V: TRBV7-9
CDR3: CASSLEGTGGVDEQYF
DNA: TGTGCCAGCAGCTTAGAAGGGACAGGGGGCGTAGACGAGCAGTACTTC